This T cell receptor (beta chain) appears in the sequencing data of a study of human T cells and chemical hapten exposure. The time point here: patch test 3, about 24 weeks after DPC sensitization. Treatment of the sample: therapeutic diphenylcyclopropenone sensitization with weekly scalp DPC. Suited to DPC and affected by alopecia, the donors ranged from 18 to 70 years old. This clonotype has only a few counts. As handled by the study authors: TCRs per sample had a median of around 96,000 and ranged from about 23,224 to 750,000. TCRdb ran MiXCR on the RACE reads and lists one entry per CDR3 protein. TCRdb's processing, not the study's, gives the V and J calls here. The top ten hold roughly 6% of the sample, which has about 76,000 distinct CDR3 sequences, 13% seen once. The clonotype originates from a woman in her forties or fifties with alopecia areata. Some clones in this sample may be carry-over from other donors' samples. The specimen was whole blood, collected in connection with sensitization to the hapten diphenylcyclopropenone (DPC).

CDR3 residues: CASSPREGQETQYF. In DNA, the CDR3 is TGTGCCAGCAGTCCACGGGAGGGACAAGAGACCCAGTACTTC. This chain joins TRBV6-2 or TRBV6-3 and TRBJ2-5; TRBD2 matches at 8 bases. Germline V lookup: CDR1 MNHEY, CDR2 SVGEGT. V shed 5 bases, J shed 2 bases, and the junction held 4 bases outside the gene matches. The CDR3 is made up of 14 amino acids.